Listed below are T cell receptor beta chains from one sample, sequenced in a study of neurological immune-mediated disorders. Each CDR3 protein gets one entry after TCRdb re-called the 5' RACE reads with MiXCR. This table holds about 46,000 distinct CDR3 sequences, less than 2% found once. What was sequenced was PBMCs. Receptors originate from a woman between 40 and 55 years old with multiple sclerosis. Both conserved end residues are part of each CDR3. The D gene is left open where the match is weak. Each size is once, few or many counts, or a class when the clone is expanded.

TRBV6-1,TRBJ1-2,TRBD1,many,TGTGCCAGCAGTGAATACAGGGGCGAAGATGGCTACACCTTC,CASSEYRGEDGYTF
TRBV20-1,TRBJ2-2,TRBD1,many,TGCAGTGCTTTTGGACAGGGGATTACCGGGGAGCTGTTTTTT,CSAFGQGITGELFF
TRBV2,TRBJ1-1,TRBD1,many,TGTGCCAGCAGTCGACGGGGACAGTACGACACTGAAGCTTTCTTT,CASSRRGQYDTEAFF
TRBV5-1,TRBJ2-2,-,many,TGCGCCAGCAGCTTAGTCGGCAGGGCGGATGCCGGGGAGCTGTTTTTT,CASSLVGRADAGELFF
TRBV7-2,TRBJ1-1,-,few,TGTGCCAGCAGCTTAAGGGCGGAGCGATGGGGCACTGAAGCTTTCTTT,CASSLRAERWGTEAFF
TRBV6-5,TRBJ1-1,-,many,TGTGCCAGCAGTTACTCGAGAGGGGACACTGAAGCTTTCTTT,CASSYSRGDTEAFF
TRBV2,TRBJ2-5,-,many,TGTGCCAGCAGTCCTAGCACAGAGACCCAGTACTTC,CASSPSTETQYF
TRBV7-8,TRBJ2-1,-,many,TGTGCCAGCAGCTTACCACCGGGGGGCCCTATACGGGAGCAGTTCTTC,CASSLPPGGPIREQFF
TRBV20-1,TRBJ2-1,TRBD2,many,TGCAGTGCCCAAGCGGGGAGCTCCTACAATGAGCAGTTCTTC,CSAQAGSSYNEQFF
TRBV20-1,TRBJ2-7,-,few,TGCAGTGCTAGGGCGGCTAGCTATACCTACGAGCAGTACTTC,CSARAASYTYEQYF
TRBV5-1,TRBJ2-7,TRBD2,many,TGCGCCAGCAGTTTGTGGGCCCCTAGCGGGGGGGTGTCCTACGAGCAGTACTTC,CASSLWAPSGGVSYEQYF
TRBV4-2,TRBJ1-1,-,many,TGTGCCAGCAGCCTCCACCGGGACACCTCGACTGAAGCTTTCTTT,CASSLHRDTSTEAFF
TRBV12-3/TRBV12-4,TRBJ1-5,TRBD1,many,TGTGCCAGCAGTTTTACAGGGGAAAGCAATCAGCCCCAGCATTTT,CASSFTGESNQPQHF
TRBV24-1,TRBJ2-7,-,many,TGTGCCACCAGTGATCCGCGGGACAGCTCCTACGAGCAGTACTTC,CATSDPRDSSYEQYF
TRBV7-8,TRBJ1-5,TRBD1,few,TGTGCCAGCAGCTTAAGAGGACAGGCCTCCTTAGGGGGTCAGCCCCAGCATTTT,CASSLRGQASLGGQPQHF
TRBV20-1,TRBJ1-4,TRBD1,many,TGCAGTGCTGGAAGACAGGGAGGAAAGGAAAAACTGTTTTTT,CSAGRQGGKEKLFF